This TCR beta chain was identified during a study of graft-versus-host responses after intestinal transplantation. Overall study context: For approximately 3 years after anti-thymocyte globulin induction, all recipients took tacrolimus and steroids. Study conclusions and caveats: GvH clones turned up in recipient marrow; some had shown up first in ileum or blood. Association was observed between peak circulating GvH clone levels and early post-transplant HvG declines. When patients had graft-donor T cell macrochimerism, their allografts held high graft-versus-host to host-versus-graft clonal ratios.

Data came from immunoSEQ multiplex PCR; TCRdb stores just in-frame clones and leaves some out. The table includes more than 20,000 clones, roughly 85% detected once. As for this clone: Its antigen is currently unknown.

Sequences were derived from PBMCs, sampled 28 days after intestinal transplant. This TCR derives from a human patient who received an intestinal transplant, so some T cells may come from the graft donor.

The CDR3 sequence is CASSFGVGDTQYF. Written as DNA, the CDR3 is TGTGCCAGCAGCTTCGGCGTAGGTGATACGCAGTATTTT. V is TRBV7-6 and J is TRBJ2-3, with D unclear. This CDR3 region has 13 residues. V was trimmed by 3 bases and J by 6 bases, leaving 10 bases between them. CDR1 is SGHVS, CDR2 FNYEAQ, per germline.